This T cell receptor (beta chain) is drawn from a study of T cells in narcolepsy. Broader study findings: HCRT-specific and TRIB2-specific autoreactive clonotypes appeared among same-patient CSF and blood CD4+ clonotypes.

As concerns this clone: Its specificity is not known.

V was clipped by 8 bases and J by 10 bases, with 18 bases between them. CDR1 MNHEY and CDR2 SVGAGI come from the germline V gene. The CDR3 sequence is 13 residues long. Method: immunoSEQ multiplex PCR; TCRdb's copy keeps in-frame clones and lacks some. The sample holds 30,000 or so clones, 82% seen once. The source is a human donor with narcolepsy. The genes are TRBV6-5 and TRBJ2-1, with D perhaps TRBD1 or TRBD2 (5 bases each). The specimen sequenced was CD45RA- memory CD4+ T cells from PBMCs. CDR3 residues: CASSMGVRREQFF. The CDR3 nucleotides read TGTGCCAGCTCGATGGGGGTCCGGCGAGAGCAGTTCTTC.